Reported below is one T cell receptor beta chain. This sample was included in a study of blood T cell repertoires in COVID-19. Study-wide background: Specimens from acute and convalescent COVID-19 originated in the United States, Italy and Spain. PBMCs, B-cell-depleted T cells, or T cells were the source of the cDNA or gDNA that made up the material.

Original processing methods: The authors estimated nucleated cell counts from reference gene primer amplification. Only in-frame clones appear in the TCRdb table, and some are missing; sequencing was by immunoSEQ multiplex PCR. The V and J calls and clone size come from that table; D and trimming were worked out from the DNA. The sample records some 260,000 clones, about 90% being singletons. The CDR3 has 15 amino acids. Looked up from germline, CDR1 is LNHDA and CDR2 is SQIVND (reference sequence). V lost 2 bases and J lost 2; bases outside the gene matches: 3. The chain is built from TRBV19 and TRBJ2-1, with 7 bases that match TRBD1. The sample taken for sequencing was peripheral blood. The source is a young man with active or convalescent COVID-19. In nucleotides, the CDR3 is TGTGCCAGTAGTATAACGACAGGGACCTACAATGAGCAGTTCTTC. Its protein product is CASSITTGTYNEQFF.